These 26 T cell receptor beta chains were all obtained from the same sample, sequenced in a study of lymphopenia after photon versus proton radiotherapy. The method was immunoSEQ multiplex PCR; TCRdb's version includes in-frame clones alone and lacks a portion of them. The table has 50,000 to 60,000 clones, roughly 90% seen once; the top ten hold more than 15%. The sequencing used peripheral blood, collected from a patient treated with photon-based radiotherapy. The receptors originated from a woman between 40 and 50 years old with cholangiocarcinoma.

This chain joins TRBV19 and TRBJ2-2; a weak D match, TRBD1 (5 bases). This CDR3 contains 13 residues. The V end lost 8 bases, the J end lost 4 bases, and 11 bases lay between the germline ends. Looked up from germline, CDR1 is LNHDA and CDR2 is SQIVND (reference sequence). The DNA of the CDR3 is TGTGCCAGTGGGGCCTCAGGCACCGGGGAGCTGTTTTTT. Encoded protein: CASGASGTGELFF.

The DNA of the CDR3 is TGTGCCAGCAGTTTACCCCCTCGGGACAGGGATGCTATTTCCTACAATGAGCAGTTCTTC. Translated: CASSLPPRDRDAISYNEQFF. The rearrangement joins TRBV28 to TRBJ2-1; 9 bases align to TRBD1. The ends lost 2 bases at V and 1 base at J; junction bases unmatched: 15. The CDR3 covers 20 residues. Germline V lookup: CDR1 MDHEN, CDR2 SYDVKM.

This clone was recorded only once. The chain couples TRBV6-1 to TRBJ2-6; the D gene is possibly TRBD1 (5 bases). V was pared by 6 bases and J by 2 bases, with 11 bases between. From germline, CDR1 is MNHNS and CDR2 SASEGT. The CDR3 covers 15 residues. CDR3 sequence (DNA): TGTGCCAGCAGCAGGGATCAGCCTGGGGCCAACGTCCTGACTTTC. It yields the protein CASSRDQPGANVLTF.

The J gene is TRBJ2-3, the V gene TRBV5-1, with TRBD2 identical over 12 bases. The trim removed 4 bases at V and 2 bases at J, leaving 2 bases unmatched. Germline V gene sequence: CDR1 SGHRS, CDR2 YFSETQ. The CDR3 covers 15 residues. The CDR3 here is CASSLAGGHTDTQYF. For the CDR3, the DNA is TGCGCCAGCAGCCTAGCGGGGGGGCACACAGATACGCAGTATTTT.

This clone was counted between two and nine times. The chain carries TRBV2 and TRBJ2-7, with 12 bases fitting TRBD1. CDR1 is SNHLY and CDR2 is FYNNEI in the germline V gene. V lost 3 bases to trimming and J lost 3 bases; unmatched junction nucleotides: 6. CDR3 length: 16 residues. The DNA of the CDR3 is TGTGCCAGCAGTGAGTGGGACAGGGGGCAGATCTACGAGCAGTACTTC. Its translation: CASSEWDRGQIYEQYF.

The chain employs TRBV30 and TRBJ1-2, with 9 bases fitting TRBD1. This CDR3 has 13 amino acids. V dropped 5 bases and J dropped 5; count of bases not matched to a gene: 6. CDR1 GTSNPN and CDR2 SVGIG come from the germline V gene (reference sequence). CDR3 region: CAWGGQGDYGYTF. The CDR3 region has the DNA TGTGCCTGGGGGGGACAGGGAGATTATGGCTACACCTTC.

CDR3 amino acids: CASSSSGTGANEQFF. In DNA, the CDR3 is TGTGCCAGCAGTTCCTCCGGGACAGGGGCCAATGAGCAGTTCTTC. This rearrangement joins TRBV28 to TRBJ2-1, with 10 bases aligning to TRBD1. J gave up 6 bases and V 4 bases, and 6 bases lay outside the gene matches. This CDR3 has 15 residues. The V gene's germline CDR1 is MDHEN and CDR2 SYDVKM.

This sequence joins TRBV5-1 and TRBJ2-7, with D perhaps matching TRBD1 (6 bases). V gave up 3 bases and J gave up 7 bases, with 17 bases separating them. The CDR3 runs 14 residues. CDR1 is SGHRS and CDR2 is YFSETQ in the germline V gene. The CDR3 here is CASSSIQGLEEQYF. CDR3 DNA: TGCGCCAGCAGCTCGATACAGGGCTTGGAAGAGCAGTACTTC.

The gene calls are TRBV19 and TRBJ2-1, with TRBD2 identical over 11 bases. Per the germline V gene, CDR1 is LNHDA and CDR2 is SQIVND (reference sequence). CDR3 length equals 15 residues. Unmatched junction bases numbered 5, after V lost 5 bases and J lost 5 bases. CDR3 nucleotide sequence: TGTGCCAGTAGTCCTAGCGGGGGGATGAACAATGAGCAGTTCTTC. Translating it yields CASSPSGGMNNEQFF.

The chain recombines TRBV29-1 with TRBJ2-7; D is perhaps TRBD1 or TRBD2 (7 bases each). The CDR3 has 15 residues. The germline CDR1 and CDR2 sequences are SQVTM and ANQGSEA. V lost 0 bases to trimming and J lost 0 bases, with 12 bases between them. This CDR3 reads CSVEEGGTASYEQYF. CDR3 sequence (DNA): TGCAGCGTTGAAGAGGGGGGGACAGCCTCCTACGAGCAGTACTTC.

The V and J genes are TRBV18 and TRBJ1-2, with a weak D call TRBD1 (6 bases). CDR3 size: 13 residues. Trimming cost V 5 bases and J 4 bases, with 11 bases left between them. Germline values: CDR1 KGHSH, CDR2 LQKENI. For the CDR3, the DNA is TGTGCCAGCTCAGGACAGCCCTCCTATGGCTACACCTTC. Protein sequence: CASSGQPSYGYTF.

J is TRBJ2-3 and V is TRBV6-5, with D possibly matching TRBD1 (6 bases). V lost 0 bases to trimming and J lost 3 bases, with 7 bases between them. This CDR3 spans 14 amino acids. In germline, CDR1 is MNHEY, CDR2 SVGAGI. The CDR3 loop reads CASSYSGQTDTQYF. The DNA of the CDR3 is TGTGCCAGCAGTTACTCTGGACAGACAGATACGCAGTATTTT.

V gene TRBV6-1 combines with J gene TRBJ2-5; D is undetermined. The J call may be incorrect, as the DNA end agrees better with TRBJ2-7. Germline values: CDR1 MNHNS, CDR2 SASEGT. The CDR3 runs to 15 residues. This CDR3 reads CASSDNRLYSYEQYF. The DNA of the CDR3 is TGTGCCAGCAGTGACAATAGGTTATACTCCTACGAGCAGTACTTC.

The chain joins TRBV30 to TRBJ1-2; D perhaps matches TRBD1 (6 bases). CDR1 and CDR2 from the germline V gene are GTSNPN and SVGIG (reference sequence). V was trimmed by 2 bases and J by 6 bases, leaving 16 bases between them. This CDR3 comprises 14 residues. The CDR3 reads CAWSRTGYPNGYTF. CDR3 DNA: TGTGCCTGGAGTCGTACAGGGTACCCCAATGGCTACACCTTC.

V usage is TRBV5-1 and J usage is TRBJ2-6; no reliable D call. Germline V gene lookup returns CDR1 SGHRS and CDR2 YFSETQ. With 3 bases removed from V and 0 bases from J, the gap between germline ends came to 10 bases. The CDR3 contains 16 residues. For the CDR3, the DNA is TGCGCCAGCAGCTACCGCAGGATCTCTGGGGCCAACGTCCTGACTTTC. Protein sequence: CASSYRRISGANVLTF.

This clone was detected once. The chain combines TRBV5-1 with TRBJ1-2; TRBD1 might be the D (5 bases). This CDR3 contains 13 residues. The V gene's germline CDR1 is SGHRS and CDR2 YFSETQ. Between the trimmed V and J ends, which lost 0 bases and 8 bases, there was a span of 11 bases. In DNA form, the CDR3 reads TGCGCCAGCAGCTTGGACAGGACCGAGGGCTACACCTTC. Its protein is CASSLDRTEGYTF.

This chain connects TRBV29-1 to TRBJ2-7; 9 positions agree with TRBD2. This CDR3 contains 15 residues. From germline, CDR1 is SQVTM and CDR2 ANQGSEA. The ends lost 1 base at V and 7 bases at J; junction bases unmatched: 11. The CDR3 DNA reads as TGCAGCGTTGAAGTGGTCGGCGGGAGGGCCAAAGAGCAGTACTTC. Encoded protein: CSVEVVGGRAKEQYF.

The chain recombines TRBV2 with TRBJ1-2, with unresolved D. CDR3 length equals 15 residues. Germline V gene sequence: CDR1 SNHLY, CDR2 FYNNEI. The V and J ends lost 5 bases and 4 bases respectively, with 17 bases between them. This chain's CDR3 is CASSSSRKAGYGYTF. Here the CDR3 DNA reads TGTGCCAGCAGTAGCAGCCGGAAGGCGGGCTATGGCTACACCTTC.

This chain connects TRBV11-2 to TRBJ2-1, with D uncertain. Germline CDR1 reads SGHAT; CDR2 reads FQNNGV. The CDR3 loop spans 12 amino acids. Trimming took 2 bases from V and 8 from J, leaving 7 bases between them. The CDR3 DNA is TGTGCCAGCAGCTTACTAGTCGATGAGCAGTTCTTC. This codes for CASSLLVDEQFF. Together with reference TRBV11-2 and TRBJ2-1, the CDR3 gives the full variable domain: EAGVAQSPRYKIIEKRQSVAFWCNPISGHATLYWYQQILGQGPKLLIQFQNNGVVDDSQLPKDRFSAERLKGVDSTLKIQPAKLEDSAVYLCASSLLVDEQFFGPGTRLTVL.

The V call is TRBV14, the J call TRBJ1-2; D is unresolved. CDR1 SGHDN and CDR2 FVKESK come from the germline V gene. Between the trimmed V and J ends, which lost 4 bases and 4 bases, there was a span of 10 bases. The CDR3 is made up of 13 amino acids. This CDR3 is CASSPPGSYGYTF. The CDR3, as DNA: TGTGCCAGCAGCCCTCCGGGCAGCTATGGCTACACCTTC.

The rearrangement links TRBV7-3 to TRBJ2-2; D might be TRBD1 (6 bases). V was trimmed by 2 bases and J by 3 bases, leaving 13 bases between them. The CDR3 totals 16 residues. Germline V lookup: CDR1 SGHTA, CDR2 FQGTGA. CDR3 amino acids: CASSLGKTGYTGELFF. The CDR3 nucleotides are TGTGCCAGCAGCTTAGGAAAGACAGGATACACCGGGGAGCTGTTTTTT.

This clone was picked up one time. The chain uses TRBV2 and TRBJ2-7; D is possibly TRBD2 (6 bases). The CDR3 is made up of 15 amino acids. The V and J ends lost 1 base and 6 bases respectively, with 16 bases between them. Germline CDR1 and CDR2: SNHLY and FYNNEI. The DNA for the CDR3 is TGTGCCAGCAGTGAAGATTTTGTGGGGGGAAGCGAGCAGTACTTC. This encodes CASSEDFVGGSEQYF.

This clone is medium-sized. V and J are TRBV5-3 and TRBJ2-7; no firm D call. TRBV5-3 is an ORF for which the function is uncertain. The CDR3 totals 10 residues. The germline V and J ends were trimmed by 5 bases and 5 bases, with 5 bases remaining between them. In nucleotides, the CDR3 is TGTGCCAGAAGGCAGGACGAGCAGTACTTC. Protein: CARRQDEQYF.

The chain recombines TRBV13 with TRBJ2-1, with D unclear. V lost 5 bases to trimming and J lost 4 bases, with 6 bases between them. Germline V lookup: CDR1 PRHDT, CDR2 FYEKMQ (reference sequence). The CDR3 totals 12 residues. CDR3 region: CASSPAYNEQFF. CDR3 DNA sequence: TGTGCCAGCAGCCCAGCGTACAATGAGCAGTTCTTC.

This chain connects TRBV28 to TRBJ1-2; possible D gene TRBD1, 6 bases. CDR1 and CDR2 from the germline V gene are MDHEN and SYDVKM. This CDR3 comprises 15 residues. Between the trimmed V and J ends, which lost 2 bases and 6 bases, there was a span of 16 bases. The CDR3: CASSLVQGRIDGYTF. CDR3 sequence (DNA): TGTGCCAGCAGTTTAGTCCAGGGGCGCATCGATGGCTACACCTTC.

The rearrangement links TRBV6-1 to TRBJ2-5; 7 nucleotides match TRBD2. CDR1 is MNHNS and CDR2 is SASEGT in the germline V gene. The CDR3 length is 11 residues. CDR3 region: CTTAGEVTQYF. The CDR3 DNA is TGTACGACTGCGGGGGAGGTGACCCAGTACTTC.